What follows are 7 T cell receptor delta chains derived from one specimen sequenced in a study of Vδ1+ human thymocytes. Study observations and caveats: Thymic TRG and TRD repertoires appeared highly polyclonal, with Gaussian CDR3 length distributions.

These receptors' targets are unknown. The template was reverse-transcribed extracted RNA. Pooled V-gene forward primers with one constant-region reverse primer generated the CDR3 amplicons by multiplex PCR. With CATT, TCRdb re-called clones from the multiplex PCR reads. The repertoire holds 80,000 or so delta-chain clones, with around 35% as singletons. Material for sequencing was Vdelta1+ gamma-delta thymocytes from the thymus. Indicated subset: FACS-sorted CD3+ TCRalphabeta- TCRVdelta1+ TCRVdelta2- thymocytes. Every receptor here comes from a boy in the first two years of life who had congenital heart surgery.

This clone was seen a few times. V and J are TRDV1 and TRDJ1; 7 nucleotides align to TRDD3. With 6 bases clipped from V and 4 bases from J, the junction kept 20 bases outside the gene matches. CDR1 is TSWWSYY, CDR2 QGS, per germline. The CDR3 is 18 amino acids. The CDR3 reads CALGFGLRPGDFGDKLIF. The CDR3 DNA reads as TGTGCTCTTGGATTCGGTCTACGGCCGGGGGATTTCGGCGATAAACTCATCTTT.

The V gene is TRDV2, the J gene TRDJ1; 10 bases fit TRDD3. Germline V gene lookup returns CDR1 GEAIGNYY and CDR2 EKD. This CDR3 contains 18 residues. The V gene end was trimmed by 1 base and the J gene end by 6 bases; junction bases not matched to a gene: 16. CDR3 protein: CACDTTMGDTPMGYKLIF. As DNA, the CDR3 is TGTGCCTGTGACACGACGATGGGGGATACCCCAATGGGGTATAAACTCATCTTT.

Concerning this clone itself: The same CDR3 also results from other DNA sequences found in this sample. V gene TRDV1 combines with J gene TRDJ1; 7 nucleotides line up with TRDD3. Germline values: CDR1 TSWWSYY, CDR2 QGS. The trim removed 0 bases at V and 4 bases at J, leaving 14 bases unmatched. This CDR3 has 18 amino acids. The CDR3 sequence is CALGELATRWGYVDKLIF. CDR3 DNA sequence: TGTGCTCTTGGGGAACTCGCTACGCGATGGGGATATGTCGATAAACTCATCTTT.

In the case of this clone: Other nucleotide sequences from this sample produce the same CDR3. The rearrangement uses TRDV1 and TRDJ1; D remains ambiguous. The CDR3 has 14 amino acids. V was clipped by 0 bases and J by 2 bases, with 7 bases between them. Looked up from germline, CDR1 is TSWWSYY and CDR2 is QGS. The CDR3 nucleotides read TGTGCTCTTGGGGAACTCGGTCCTACCGATAAACTCATCTTT. Its translation: CALGELGPTDKLIF.

This clone was recorded a few times. The chain is built from TRDV1 and TRDJ1; 9 bases line up with TRDD2. Germline V CDR1 and CDR2: TSWWSYY, QGS. The length of the CDR3 is 23 residues. The V and J ends lost 4 bases and 0 bases, in that order; junction bases with no gene match: 27. CDR3 loop: CALGGSRGLPTLEVSAYTDKLIF. The CDR3 DNA reads TGTGCTCTTGGGGGAAGTCGCGGCCTTCCTACCCTGGAGGTGAGTGCGTACACCGATAAACTCATCTTT.

The chain has TRDV1 and TRDJ1; possibly TRDD3 for D (5 bases). CDR3 length: 16 amino acids. The V and J ends lost 2 bases and 1 base respectively, with 14 bases between them. CDR1 is TSWWSYY, CDR2 QGS, per germline. CDR3 sequence reads: CALGECGRGTTDKLIF. CDR3 coding DNA: TGTGCTCTTGGGGAATGCGGCCGGGGAACCACCGATAAACTCATCTTT.

The rearrangement links TRDV1 to TRDJ1, with 7 bases matching TRDD3. The CDR3 covers 18 residues. Trimming took 2 bases from V and 0 from J; bases not matched to a gene: 12. Germline CDR1 and CDR2: TSWWSYY and QGS. The CDR3 sequence: CALGERAGGPPYTDKLIF. CDR3 nucleotides: TGTGCTCTTGGGGAAAGAGCTGGGGGCCCCCCGTACACCGATAAACTCATCTTT.